Following are 29 T cell receptor beta chains from one sample sequenced in a study of T-cell memory formation after mild COVID-19. TCRdb processed the 5' RACE reads anew with MiXCR; each CDR3 protein has one entry. Of more than 70,000 distinct CDR3 sequences in the sample, approximately 15% were seen once. Source material: PBMCs or a T cell subset sorted from them (not recorded which). Receptor source: an adult woman who had mild COVID-19 (a few samples of this study predate the infection). Cell type and time point are not known.

The J gene is TRBJ2-3, the V gene TRBV7-9; D may match TRBD1 or TRBD2 (5 bases each). The CDR3 covers 15 residues. Per the germline V gene, CDR1 is SEHNR and CDR2 is FQNEAQ (reference sequence). The V gene lost 2 bases and the J gene lost 4 bases, with 13 bases spanning the gap. Here the CDR3 reads CASSLTVGGPDTQYF. CDR3 DNA sequence: TGTGCCAGCAGCTTAACGGTTGGGGGACCAGATACGCAGTATTTT. The full variable domain, its missing parts supplied by reference TRBV7-9 and TRBJ2-3, is DTGVSQNPRHKITKRGQNVTFRCDPISEHNRLYWYRQTLGQGPEFLTYFQNEAQLEKSRLLSDRFSAERPKGSFSTLEIQRTEQGDSAMYLCASSLTVGGPDTQYFGPGTRLTVL.

The chain couples TRBV6-6 to TRBJ1-5; D gene ambiguous. This CDR3 region has 14 residues. Germline V gene lookup returns CDR1 MNHNY and CDR2 SVGAGI (reference sequence). Trimming stripped 2 bases from V and 7 bases from J, with 12 bases between. CDR3 protein: CASSYGGRLQPQHF. CDR3 nucleotides: TGTGCCAGCAGTTACGGTGGTCGTTTGCAGCCCCAGCATTTT.

This clonotype was detected only a few times. The chain is built from TRBV24-1 and TRBJ1-5; D remains unclear. With 2 bases removed from V and 3 bases from J, the gap between germline ends came to 19 bases. The length of the CDR3 is 18 residues. The V gene's germline CDR1 is KGHDR and CDR2 SFDVKD. CDR3 sequence (DNA): TGTGCCACCAGTGATTCCCAGGACGTATGGGCCCTCAATCAGCCCCAGCATTTT. Translating gives CATSDSQDVWALNQPQHF.

The J gene is TRBJ1-2, the V gene TRBV2; D uncertain. The CDR3 has 14 amino acids. The germline CDR1 and CDR2 sequences are SNHLY and FYNNEI. V dropped 4 bases and J dropped 7 bases, with 16 bases sitting between them. The DNA of the CDR3 is TGTGCCAGCAGTGGTGTTGGGCAGGCGGGTGGCTACACCTTC. It yields the protein CASSGVGQAGGYTF.

The chain carries TRBV5-6 and TRBJ2-3; no firm D call. Trimming stripped 0 bases from V and 6 bases from J, with 23 bases between. CDR1 and CDR2 from the germline V gene are SGHDT and YYEEEE. The CDR3 length is 18 residues. The CDR3 spells CASSLDGIGLEEKDTQYF. The DNA of the CDR3 is TGTGCCAGCAGCTTGGATGGTATCGGGCTAGAGGAAAAGGATACGCAGTATTTT.

J is TRBJ2-1 and V is TRBV12-3 or TRBV12-4; no firm D call. The CDR3 spans 10 residues. V lost 7 bases to trimming and J lost 6 bases, with 4 bases between them. Here the CDR3 reads CASTPNEQFF. The CDR3 DNA follows: TGTGCCAGCACCCCCAATGAGCAGTTCTTC.

The gene calls are TRBV7-9 and TRBJ1-1; D gene ambiguous. Per the germline V gene, CDR1 is SEHNR and CDR2 is FQNEAQ (reference sequence). This CDR3 contains 12 residues. Trimming stripped 5 bases from V and 3 bases from J, with 7 bases between. This CDR3 is CASSLSYTEAFF. CDR3 nucleotides: TGTGCCAGCAGCCTCAGCTACACTGAAGCTTTCTTT.

This clonotype appeared a few times. The chain carries TRBV20-1 and TRBJ2-1; TRBD1 might be the D (6 bases). The CDR3 has 14 residues. The V end lost 3 bases, the J end lost 2 bases, and 11 bases lay between the germline ends. Germline V gene lookup returns CDR1 DFQATT and CDR2 SNEGSKA (reference sequence). The CDR3 DNA follows: TGCAGTGCTAGGGGGTGGGGGCCCTACAATGAGCAGTTCTTC. This encodes CSARGWGPYNEQFF.

This clonotype occurred a few times. This chain joins TRBV30 and TRBJ2-1, with TRBD2 matching over 9 bases. Germline-derived CDR1 and CDR2 are GTSNPN and SVGIG (reference sequence). With 2 bases clipped from V and 7 bases from J, the junction kept 9 bases outside the gene matches. The CDR3 runs 15 residues. The DNA of the CDR3 is TGTGCCTGGAGTATTATAGCGGGGGCTTGGAATGAGCAGTTCTTC. Translation: CAWSIIAGAWNEQFF.

This clonotype was picked up many times. This chain connects TRBV5-1 to TRBJ2-1, with D perhaps assigned TRBD1 or TRBD2 (5 bases each). Germline CDR1 SGHRS, CDR2 YFSETQ. The CDR3 is made up of 16 amino acids. Trimming removed 4 bases from V and 0 bases from J, with 14 bases in between. CDR3 coding DNA: TGCGCCAGCAGCCCCCTCAAGGGGAGCTCCTACAATGAGCAGTTCTTC. Its translation: CASSPLKGSSYNEQFF. Complete variable domain (other parts from reference TRBV5-1 and TRBJ2-1): KAGVTQTPRYLIKTRGQQVTLSCSPISGHRSVSWYQQTPGQGLQFLFEYFSETQRNKGNFPGRFSGRQFSNSRSEMNVSTLELGDSALYLCASSPLKGSSYNEQFFGPGTRLTVL.

The J gene is TRBJ2-7, the V gene TRBV14; D may be TRBD1 (5 bases). Germline V gene lookup returns CDR1 SGHDN and CDR2 FVKESK. Trimming pared 4 bases from V and 4 bases from J, leaving 11 bases between. The CDR3 runs 13 residues. The CDR3 coding sequence is TGTGCCAGCAGCCTCCGGACACATTACGAGCAGTACTTC. Translated, it gives CASSLRTHYEQYF.

The chain is built from TRBV29-1 and TRBJ2-1; D is tentatively TRBD1 or TRBD2 (5 bases each). V was clipped by 4 bases and J by 6 bases, with 19 bases between them. CDR1 and CDR2 (germline): SQVTM, ANQGSEA. This CDR3 has 15 amino acids. The CDR3 nucleotides are TGCAGCGTTGTGGGGATCGGGACCCTGGGCAATGAGCAGTTCTTC. It encodes CSVVGIGTLGNEQFF.

In this sample, this clonotype turned up a few times. V and J are TRBV11-3 and TRBJ2-3; 7 nucleotides line up with TRBD1. CDR1 is SGHNT, CDR2 YENEEA, per germline. The CDR3 sequence is 14 residues long. The trim removed 5 bases at V and 5 bases at J, leaving 7 bases unmatched. The CDR3 nucleotides read TGTGCCAGCAGCATCCCTCAGGGGGTAGATACGCAGTATTTT. Protein: CASSIPQGVDTQYF.

CDR3 nucleotides: TGCGCCAGCAGCCTCCCAGGGAGCTCCTACAATGAGCAGTTCTTC. Its protein is CASSLPGSSYNEQFF. The J gene is TRBJ2-1, the V gene TRBV4-1, with D perhaps matching TRBD1 or TRBD2 (5 bases each). The CDR3 extends over 15 amino acids. Deletions cut 4 bases from V and 0 bases from J, with 10 bases between. Germline CDR1 and CDR2: MGHRA and YSYEKL.

This chain links TRBV7-9 with TRBJ2-1; 8 nucleotides match TRBD2. V trimming: 5 bases; J trimming: 7 bases; junction bases outside the gene matches: 7. CDR1 is SEHNR and CDR2 is FQNEAQ in the germline V gene (reference sequence). There are 14 residues in the CDR3. The CDR3 reads CASSPGTSWNEQFF. CDR3 DNA sequence: TGTGCCAGCAGCCCCGGGACTAGTTGGAATGAGCAGTTCTTC.

In this sample, this clonotype turned up a few times. This chain uses TRBV29-1 with TRBJ2-1; 9 nucleotides line up with TRBD2. The CDR3 is 14 residues long. V lost 1 base and J lost 9; bases outside the gene matches: 7. Per the germline V gene, CDR1 is SQVTM and CDR2 is ANQGSEA. CDR3 loop: CSVEVSGSASEQFF. The CDR3 DNA sequence: TGCAGCGTTGAAGTTAGCGGGAGTGCCAGTGAGCAGTTCTTC.

This rearrangement joins TRBV12-3 or TRBV12-4 to TRBJ1-1; D remains ambiguous. The CDR3 has 14 amino acids. V was shortened by 5 bases and J by 1 base, with 11 bases between the two germline ends. The CDR3 DNA follows: TGTGCCAGCAGTCCCCCGGTGTGGAACACTGAAGCTTTCTTT. Protein sequence: CASSPPVWNTEAFF.

This clonotype was observed a few times. The chain combines TRBV20-1 with TRBJ1-2; 8 bases line up with TRBD1. The trim removed 1 base at V and 6 bases at J, leaving 4 bases unmatched. This CDR3 comprises 13 residues. Per germline, CDR1 DFQATT and CDR2 SNEGSKA (reference sequence). CDR3 in amino acids: CSARGTGYDGYTF. DNA for the CDR3: TGCAGTGCTAGAGGGACAGGGTATGATGGCTACACCTTC.

There are a few counts of this clonotype. The V and J genes are TRBV7-9 and TRBJ2-1, with a tentative D call TRBD2 (6 bases). V lost 5 bases to trimming and J lost 7 bases, with 15 bases between them. CDR3 length: 14 amino acids. Germline loops: CDR1 SEHNR, CDR2 FQNEAQ (reference sequence). CDR3 sequence (DNA): TGTGCCAGCAGCCAACTAGCCTGGGGGAATGAGCAGTTCTTC. Its translation: CASSQLAWGNEQFF.

This chain links TRBV5-1 with TRBJ2-3, with D tentatively TRBD2 (5 bases). The germline V gene has CDR1 SGHRS and CDR2 YFSETQ. The V and J ends lost 5 bases and 3 bases respectively, with 10 bases between them. This CDR3 region has 13 residues. Written as DNA, the CDR3 is TGCGCCAGCAGGTGGGAGAGTACAGATACGCAGTATTTT. Protein: CASRWESTDTQYF.

This clonotype was counted between two and nine times. This sequence joins TRBV29-1 and TRBJ2-1; 14 bases are shared with TRBD2. The CDR3 totals 14 residues. V shed 3 bases, J shed 10 bases, and the junction held 5 bases outside the gene matches. Germline values: CDR1 SQVTM, CDR2 ANQGSEA. CDR3 nucleotides: TGCAGCGTTGAGGGACTAGCGGGAGAGGAGGAGCAGTTCTTC. This encodes CSVEGLAGEEEQFF.

Many counts were recorded for this clonotype. The CDR3 here is CSARTGRLAVTDTQYF. CDR3 DNA sequence: TGCAGTGCTAGGACGGGGAGACTAGCCGTCACAGATACGCAGTATTTT. The rearrangement links TRBV20-1 to TRBJ2-3; TRBD2 matches at 7 bases. V lost 3 bases to trimming and J lost 2 bases; unmatched junction nucleotides: 11. The CDR3 spans 16 residues. Germline CDR1 DFQATT, CDR2 SNEGSKA (reference sequence).

This clonotype is labeled as medium-sized. The V call is TRBV4-1, the J call TRBJ2-1; the match to TRBD2 covers 9 bases. Germline CDR1 and CDR2: MGHRA and YSYEKL. The CDR3 totals 15 residues. V lost 3 bases and J lost 7; bases outside the gene matches: 7. This chain's CDR3 is CASSHIAGDGNEQFF. CDR3 sequence (DNA): TGCGCCAGCAGCCATATAGCGGGAGATGGGAATGAGCAGTTCTTC.

This rearrangement joins TRBV5-1 to TRBJ2-1; TRBD2 aligns across 7 bases. Germline V gene data show CDR1 as SGHRS and CDR2 as YFSETQ. The CDR3 runs to 12 residues. V trimming: 4 bases; J trimming: 14 bases; junction bases outside the gene matches: 9. The CDR3 reads CASSQRAGEEFF. DNA of the CDR3: TGCGCCAGCAGCCAGCGTGCGGGGGAGGAGTTCTTC.

This clonotype came up a few times. V is TRBV7-3 and J is TRBJ2-2; no clear D gene. This CDR3 has 12 amino acids. Trimming stripped 3 bases from V and 5 bases from J, with 4 bases between. The germline V gene encodes CDR1 SGHTA and CDR2 FQGTGA. CDR3 region: CASSFKTGELFF. Written as DNA, the CDR3 is TGTGCCAGCAGCTTTAAGACCGGGGAGCTGTTTTTT.

This clonotype has more than one count but fewer than ten. The rearrangement uses TRBV7-9 and TRBJ2-7; tentative D call: TRBD2 (6 bases). The CDR3 contains 12 residues. The V end lost 6 bases, the J end lost 5 bases, and 11 bases lay between the germline ends. CDR1 and CDR2 (germline): SEHNR, FQNEAQ (reference sequence). Written as DNA, the CDR3 is TGTGCCAGCAGGGAGGGGCGGAACGAGCAGTACTTC. Amino acids: CASREGRNEQYF.

This clonotype was seen only a few times. The V and J genes are TRBV6-5 and TRBJ1-1, with 11 positions matching TRBD1. Germline V gene sequence: CDR1 MNHEY, CDR2 SVGAGI. The CDR3 totals 16 residues. The ends lost 5 bases at V and 2 bases at J; junction bases unmatched: 7. CDR3 sequence reads: CASSTIGTGGNTEAFF. The CDR3 coding sequence is TGTGCCAGCAGTACGATAGGGACAGGGGGTAACACTGAAGCTTTCTTT.

This clonotype was seen only a few times. This rearrangement joins TRBV4-3 to TRBJ2-3; TRBD2 agrees at 9 bases. The CDR3 has 19 residues. Losses at the gene ends were 0 bases for V and 4 bases for J; bases not matched to a gene: 14. CDR1 LGHNA and CDR2 YSLEER come from the germline V gene. For the CDR3, the DNA is TGCGCCAGCAGCCAAGAGCGCCTAGCGGGACCCGGGGGCCCAGATACGCAGTATTTT. It specifies CASSQERLAGPGGPDTQYF.

This sequence joins TRBV15 and TRBJ2-7, with D possibly being TRBD1 or TRBD2 (5 bases each). CDR3 length: 17 residues. Deletions cut 1 base from V and 5 bases from J, with 21 bases between. Germline CDR1 is LNHNV and CDR2 is YYDKDF (reference sequence). The CDR3 DNA reads TGTGCCACCAGCAGAGCAGAGGGCCTCGTTGGCAGGGACGAGCAGTACTTC. Translating it yields CATSRAEGLVGRDEQYF.